This TCR beta chain appears in the sequencing data of a study of blood T cell repertoires in COVID-19. Study-level background: The analysed material was cDNA or gDNA that came from T cells, B-cell-depleted T cells, or PBMCs.

Assay used: immunoSEQ multiplex PCR; TCRdb lists only in-frame clones, some missing. Here the sample spans tens of thousands of clones, 82% being singletons. This CDR3 has 12 residues. CDR1 is SGHTA and CDR2 is FQGNSA in the germline V gene. Of note for this clone: One end of the junction is discordant with germline, which a read error may explain.

Specimen: peripheral blood. The TCR comes from an elderly man with COVID-19, enrolled during active disease. V and J are TRBV7-2 and TRBJ2-4; 7 positions match TRBD1. CDR3 protein: CASSLGQGEEDF. The CDR3 DNA follows: TGTGCCAGCAGCTTAGGCCAGGGGGAAGAGGACTTC.